The 5 T cell receptor beta chains below all came from one sample that was sequenced in a study of cytomegalovirus exposure and HLA in healthy donors. PCR was performed using 60 Vbeta and 13 Jbeta primers. Assay: immunoSEQ multiplex PCR; the TCRdb copy retains only in-frame clones and omits some. The data show over 85,000 clones, roughly four fifths seen once. The sample comprised PBMCs. Receptors originate from a man in his forties in good health and CMV-seropositive.

This clone was counted only a few times. The rearrangement joins TRBV15 to TRBJ1-5, with TRBD1 identical over 8 bases. The length of the CDR3 is 19 residues. Germline-derived CDR1 and CDR2 are LNHNV and YYDKDF (reference sequence). The junction had 13 bases not matched to a gene; V was cut back by 1 base and J by 2 bases. CDR3 loop: CATSRVGQGARQGNQPQHF. The CDR3, as DNA: TGTGCCACCAGCAGAGTGGGGCAGGGGGCGCGTCAGGGCAATCAGCCCCAGCATTTT.

The chain links TRBV11-2 to TRBJ2-2; D is perhaps TRBD1 (5 bases). The CDR3 is made up of 15 amino acids. Germline-derived CDR1 and CDR2 are SGHAT and FQNNGV. V was shortened by 5 bases and J by 6 bases, with 16 bases between the two germline ends. DNA of the CDR3: TGTGCCAGCAGCCCAAGGACACCGCCGCCCGGGGAGCTGTTTTTT. This gives the protein CASSPRTPPPGELFF.

CDR3: CASSVRGGASTDTQYF. The CDR3 DNA reads TGTGCCAGCAGCGTAAGAGGGGGGGCGTCCACAGATACGCAGTATTTT. The chain combines TRBV9 with TRBJ2-3; TRBD2 is a possible D gene (7 bases). Germline CDR1 reads SGDLS; CDR2 reads YYNGEE. Trimming pared 1 base from V and 2 bases from J, leaving 14 bases between. The length of the CDR3 is 16 residues.

V usage is TRBV7-2 and J usage is TRBJ1-2, with 11 bases aligning to TRBD1. The CDR3 length is 15 residues. Germline CDR1 reads SGHTA; CDR2 reads FQGNSA. J was trimmed by 6 bases and V by 5 bases; bases with no gene match: 8. CDR3 nucleotide sequence: TGTGCCAGCAGCGGAAAGGACAGGGGGCGTGATGGCTACACCTTC. Translating gives CASSGKDRGRDGYTF.

The V call is TRBV13, the J call TRBJ2-5, with D maybe TRBD2 (6 bases). Germline CDR1 is PRHDT and CDR2 is FYEKMQ (reference sequence). The CDR3 runs to 14 residues. V lost 4 bases to trimming and J lost 0 bases, with 9 bases between them. CDR3 nucleotides: TGTGCCAGCAGCTCCGGAGGGTACCAAGAGACCCAGTACTTC. As protein: CASSSGGYQETQYF.